These T cell receptor beta chains were read from a single sample in a study of blood T cell repertoires in COVID-19. Sequencing was performed with immunoSEQ multiplex PCR; in TCRdb, only in-frame clones are kept and a portion is missing. The sample has over 90,000 clones; 65% to 85% are singletons. The sequenced sample consisted of peripheral blood. Receptor source: a man older than 75 with active or convalescent COVID-19. Each CDR3 is given with its conserved first and last residue. Each record gives: CDR3 protein, CDR3 DNA, clone size, V gene, D gene, J gene. The D gene is left open where the match is weak. Not every row has a clone size; where given, it reads once, few, many or a size class.

cdr3_aa: CASSSGSSLEKLFF; cdr3_nt: TGTGCCAGCAGCTCAGGGTCCTCACTTGAAAAACTGTTTTTT; clone_size: .; v_call: TRBV7-2; d_call: .; j_call: TRBJ1-4
cdr3_aa: CASKSGGQGNEKLFF; cdr3_nt: TGTGCCAGTAAATCTGGGGGACAGGGGAATGAAAAACTGTTTTTT; clone_size: .; v_call: TRBV6-5; d_call: TRBD1; j_call: TRBJ1-4
cdr3_aa: CASGLVPSDSLDLMNTEAFF; cdr3_nt: TGTGCTAGTGGTTTGGTACCATCCGACAGCCTCGACCTAATGAACACTGAAGCTTTCTTT; clone_size: .; v_call: TRBV12-5; d_call: .; j_call: TRBJ1-1
cdr3_aa: CASSAWTGLSYGYTF; cdr3_nt: TGTGCCAGCAGCGCGTGGACAGGGCTATCCTATGGCTACACCTTC; clone_size: .; v_call: TRBV2; d_call: TRBD1; j_call: TRBJ1-2
cdr3_aa: CASRGGEWEASGRTDTQYF; cdr3_nt: TGCGCCAGCAGGGGGGGGGAATGGGAGGCTAGCGGTCGCACAGATACGCAGTATTTT; clone_size: .; v_call: TRBV10-1; d_call: TRBD2; j_call: TRBJ2-3
cdr3_aa: CASRAGGPPYEQYF; cdr3_nt: TGTGCCAGCAGGGCGGGGGGGCCGCCCTACGAGCAGTACTTC; clone_size: .; v_call: TRBV28; d_call: TRBD2; j_call: TRBJ2-7
cdr3_aa: CASKRDRRPGTEAFF; cdr3_nt: TGCGCCAGCAAACGGGACAGGCGGCCGGGGACTGAAGCTTTCTTT; clone_size: .; v_call: TRBV10-1; d_call: TRBD1; j_call: TRBJ1-1
cdr3_aa: CASSRGTGFQETQYF; cdr3_nt: TGTGCCAGCAGCAGGGGGACAGGGTTCCAAGAGACCCAGTACTTC; clone_size: .; v_call: TRBV5-5; d_call: TRBD1; j_call: TRBJ2-5
cdr3_aa: CASGQNTEAFF; cdr3_nt: TGTGCCTCCGGACAGAACACTGAAGCTTTCTTT; clone_size: .; v_call: TRBV10-3; d_call: .; j_call: TRBJ1-1
cdr3_aa: CASSWRQGSGEKLFF; cdr3_nt: TGTGCCAGCAGCTGGAGACAGGGGTCTGGTGAAAAACTGTTTTTT; clone_size: few; v_call: TRBV5-4; d_call: TRBD1; j_call: TRBJ1-4
cdr3_aa: CASSVSFRKDTQYF; cdr3_nt: TGTGCCAGCAGCGTCTCGTTTAGAAAGGATACGCAGTATTTT; clone_size: .; v_call: TRBV5-4; d_call: .; j_call: TRBJ2-3
cdr3_aa: CASSRPFGGMSSGANVLTF; cdr3_nt: TGTGCCAGCTCACGCCCGTTCGGGGGGATGAGCTCTGGGGCCAACGTCCTGACTTTC; clone_size: .; v_call: TRBV18; d_call: TRBD2; j_call: TRBJ2-6
cdr3_aa: CASSFGLRARDEKLFF; cdr3_nt: TGTGCCAGCAGCTTTGGGTTAAGGGCGAGGGATGAAAAACTGTTTTTT; clone_size: .; v_call: TRBV11-2; d_call: .; j_call: TRBJ1-4
cdr3_aa: CASSPRGQGDFEQYF; cdr3_nt: TGTGCCAGCAGCCCTAGGGGGCAGGGGGATTTCGAGCAGTACTTC; clone_size: .; v_call: TRBV7-2; d_call: TRBD1; j_call: TRBJ2-7
cdr3_aa: CASSQVIQSYEQYF; cdr3_nt: TGTGCCAGCAGCCAAGTCATCCAGTCCTACGAGCAGTACTTC; clone_size: .; v_call: TRBV3-1/TRBV3-2; d_call: .; j_call: TRBJ2-7
cdr3_aa: CASTITGDLSYEQYF; cdr3_nt: TGTGCCAGCACTATTACAGGGGACCTTTCCTACGAGCAGTACTTC; clone_size: .; v_call: TRBV28; d_call: TRBD1; j_call: TRBJ2-7
cdr3_aa: CASSSLQGSEQYF; cdr3_nt: TGCGCCAGCAGCTCTTTACAGGGGAGCGAGCAGTACTTC; clone_size: .; v_call: TRBV5-1; d_call: TRBD1; j_call: TRBJ2-7
cdr3_aa: CAWSGTVPYEQYF; cdr3_nt: TGTGCCTGGAGCGGGACAGTCCCCTACGAGCAGTACTTC; clone_size: .; v_call: TRBV30; d_call: TRBD1; j_call: TRBJ2-7
cdr3_aa: CASSHRDSRTGELFF; cdr3_nt: TGTGCCAGCAGTCATAGGGACAGTCGCACCGGGGAGCTGTTTTTT; clone_size: few; v_call: TRBV28; d_call: TRBD1; j_call: TRBJ2-2
cdr3_aa: CAITPGLETEAFF; cdr3_nt: TGTGCCATCACCCCAGGGTTAGAAACTGAAGCTTTCTTT; clone_size: .; v_call: TRBV10-3; d_call: .; j_call: TRBJ1-1
cdr3_aa: CASSVRGREQPQHF; cdr3_nt: TGTGCCAGCAGCGTCAGGGGGCGAGAACAGCCCCAGCATTTT; clone_size: .; v_call: TRBV5-6; d_call: TRBD1; j_call: TRBJ1-5
cdr3_aa: CASSYTVGGSPLHF; cdr3_nt: TGTGCCAGCAGTTATACCGTAGGGGGTTCACCCCTCCACTTT; clone_size: .; v_call: TRBV6-5; d_call: .; j_call: TRBJ1-6
cdr3_aa: CAWSVNSGGFEPQHF; cdr3_nt: TGTGCCTGGAGTGTAAACTCCGGAGGGTTTGAGCCCCAGCATTTT; clone_size: .; v_call: TRBV30; d_call: .; j_call: TRBJ1-5
cdr3_aa: CAPGWNTEAFF; cdr3_nt: TGTGCCCCGGGGTGGAATACTGAAGCTTTCTTT; clone_size: few; v_call: TRBV24-1; d_call: .; j_call: TRBJ1-1
cdr3_aa: CASSRGTGGNTIYF; cdr3_nt: TGTGCCAGCAGCCGAGGGACAGGGGGAAACACCATATATTTT; clone_size: .; v_call: TRBV9; d_call: TRBD1; j_call: TRBJ1-3
cdr3_aa: CASTTGLQETQYF; cdr3_nt: TGTGCCAGCACGACGGGGTTGCAAGAGACCCAGTACTTC; clone_size: .; v_call: TRBV2; d_call: .; j_call: TRBJ2-5
cdr3_aa: CASSQGQGTEAFF; cdr3_nt: TGTGCCAGCAGCCAAGGACAGGGAACTGAAGCTTTCTTT; clone_size: .; v_call: TRBV3-1/TRBV3-2; d_call: TRBD1; j_call: TRBJ1-1
cdr3_aa: CASTLQGMNTEAFF; cdr3_nt: TGCGCCAGCACCCTACAGGGGATGAACACTGAAGCTTTCTTT; clone_size: .; v_call: TRBV5-1; d_call: TRBD1; j_call: TRBJ1-1
cdr3_aa: CASRDTGLSQPQHF; cdr3_nt: TGTGCCAGTAGGGACACAGGTCTTAGTCAGCCCCAGCATTTT; clone_size: few; v_call: TRBV19; d_call: .; j_call: TRBJ1-5
cdr3_aa: CASSLSPGTGGFYYGYTF; cdr3_nt: TGTGCCAGCAGCCTCTCCCCCGGGACAGGGGGTTTTTACTATGGCTACACCTTC; clone_size: .; v_call: TRBV14; d_call: TRBD1; j_call: TRBJ1-2
cdr3_aa: CATTSGDSPLHF; cdr3_nt: TGTGCCACCACGTCGGGGGATTCACCCCTCCACTTT; clone_size: once; v_call: TRBV28; d_call: .; j_call: TRBJ1-6
cdr3_aa: CASSRGTGPTEAFF; cdr3_nt: TGTGCCAGCAGCCGGGGGACAGGGCCCACTGAAGCTTTCTTT; clone_size: .; v_call: TRBV11-3; d_call: TRBD1; j_call: TRBJ1-1
cdr3_aa: CASSIRQKETQYF; cdr3_nt: TGCGCCAGCAGCATCAGACAGAAAGAGACCCAGTACTTC; clone_size: .; v_call: TRBV5-1; d_call: .; j_call: TRBJ2-5
cdr3_aa: CASTPDNYGYTF; cdr3_nt: TGTGCCAGCACCCCAGATAACTATGGCTACACCTTC; clone_size: .; v_call: TRBV6-5; d_call: .; j_call: TRBJ1-2
cdr3_aa: CASSPDRPYEQYF; cdr3_nt: TGCGCCAGCAGCCCGGACAGGCCCTACGAGCAGTACTTC; clone_size: .; v_call: TRBV5-1; d_call: TRBD1; j_call: TRBJ2-7